This TCR beta chain was observed in a study of technical replicates of blood from a handful of donors (dated by TCRdb to the late 2010s). Libraries were built with the immunoSEQ multiplex PCR assay. The table was pulled from immuneACCESS by TCRdb, which kept in-frame rearrangements only. Such tables lose some clones; where checked, under half of the loss comes from unresolved V genes, and the rest has no known cause. Recorded for this sample are tens of thousands of clones; 97% of them occurred a single time. The ten largest clones add up to 0.18% of the sample. The table lists this clone with a count of one. No antigen is known for it. No much larger clone exists at a distance of one base, and base qualities are not known. This receptor was identified in a human donor in good health. The sequencing input was T cells isolated from PBMCs.

The DNA reads TGTGCCAGCAGTGAGGGGGCGGGAGGGGTAGCAGATACGCAGTATTTT. This codes for CASSEGAGGVADTQYF. Recombination linked TRBV27 to TRBJ2-3; TRBD2 aligns with 9 central bases. Reading from cysteine to phenylalanine, the CDR3 counts 16 amino acids. The read is trimmed to its CDR3 DNA, 48 bases read in frame from base 1. After removal of 5 bases from V and 4 bases from J, the junction retains 10 bases not matched to a gene. Looking up the germline V gene (reference sequence) yields CDR1 MNHEY and CDR2 SMNVEV.